The TCR beta chain described here comes from a study of T cells in tumors after PD-1 blockade (dated by TCRdb to about 2019). Background on the whole study: Prior checkpoint blockade, systemic immunosuppressant use, and recent radiotherapy or other anti-cancer therapy within 4 weeks were grounds for patient exclusion. Pembrolizumab 200 mg every 3 weeks or cemiplimab 350 mg every 2 weeks was administered to patients. Some patients also continued taking vismodegib 150 mg daily during anti-PD-1 treatment. On average, peripheral blood samples yielded 35,000 to 45,000 unique clonotypes and 100,000 to 140,000 TCR templates (range roughly 21,000-270,000). The study performed paired single-cell RNA and TCR sequencing on site-matched tumors from BCC or SCC patients before and after anti-PD-1 therapy. To compare blood and tumor clonotypes, bulk TCR sequencing was performed on some 10 peripheral blood samples from about five patients. Clinical response was assessed using RECIST version 1.1.

Concerning this clone: Its antigen specificity is not known. Per-base quality was not reported, and no clone a single base away is much larger than it.

The CDR3 runs 15 amino acids, cysteine and phenylalanine included. The read is trimmed to its CDR3 DNA, 45 bases read in frame from base 1. V drops 6 bases and J drops 3 bases, leaving 17 bases in between. Looking up the germline V gene yields CDR1 SGDLS and CDR2 YYNGEE. Deep TCRbeta sequencing was performed with the immunoSEQ platform. In the authors' own workflow: Only productive rearrangements were exported from the immunoSEQ Analyzer for further analysis. T cell phenotypes were assigned to bulk TCRbeta clonotypes by matching to single-cell RNA+TCR-seq clones sharing the same TCRbeta sequence. Clone enrichment in tumor was computed as tumor frequency divided by PBMC frequency from bulk TCR sequencing. GLIPH was used to group TCRs into specificity groups, clusters of distinct TCRs likely recognizing common antigens via shared CDR3 motifs. TCRdb stores this immuneACCESS table with in-frame sequences only. Part of the clones is absent; in the studies checked, under half of the shortfall reflects unresolved V genes, and no reason is known for the rest. V and J calls and clone size are copied from that table; D and trimming were computed from the DNA. The sample profile shows roughly 47,000 clones; roughly 79% of them were found once. The ten top clones hold about a sixth of the sample.

In the paper's terms, the time point label means: before anti-PD-1 therapy. Genomic DNA extracted from tumor biopsies or peripheral blood was used for bulk TCRbeta sequencing, with input ranging from about 600 ng to 6,500 ng. Every patient had histologically proven advanced or metastatic basal or squamous cell carcinoma and was a poor candidate for surgical resection. The basal cell carcinoma cohort comprised roughly twelve patients, of whom several had bulk tumor TCR sequencing. Points the paper makes about the study in general: Roughly two fifths of TCR clonotypes from the tumor were detected in blood, and certain novel exhausted tumor clones were present in blood collected before treatment, which suggests recruitment from the periphery. The source of novel T cell clones was not identified and could include lymphoid organs or rare unexpanded clones within the tumor or its periphery.

This specimen consisted of PBMCs, obtained before anti-PD-1 treatment. The chain was built from TRBV9 and TRBJ2-3; TRBD2 is a possible D gene, resting on 6 matching bases. This TCR was sampled from a human donor with basal cell carcinoma. The nucleotide sequence is TGTGCCAGCACCCGGGATGCGGGAACGACAGATACGCAGTATTTT. Translated, it reads CASTRDAGTTDTQYF.